This T cell receptor (beta chain) is drawn from a study of control samples from healthy donors and cancer patients (dated by TCRdb to 2020 to 2022). The CDR3 runs 17 residues from the cysteine to the phenylalanine. Only the CDR3 DNA stays, 51 bases, in frame from base 1. CDR1 and CDR2, looked up from the germline V gene, are SGDLS and YYNGEE. V has 2 bases trimmed and J has 7 bases trimmed; junction bases matching no gene number 17. On this clone: It has no known antigen specificity. One base away there is no much larger clone; base qualities are not given.

The method was the immunoSEQ multiplex PCR assay. TCRdb obtained this table from immuneACCESS and retained in-frame rearrangements with V and J assigned. These tables miss some clones; where compared with another copy, unresolved V genes account for less than half of the shortfall, and the remainder is unexplained. This sample has 52,000 or so clones in its table, and around 95% of those were observed once. The ten biggest clones cover less than 4% of the sample. This receptor was obtained from a man aged 30-40 years in good health. The chain couples TRBV9 to TRBJ1-2; TRBD1 lines up with 7 middle nucleotides. The sequenced sample consisted of blood. The CDR3: CASSVGGDSTPSSGYTF. The DNA reads as follows: TGTGCCAGCAGCGTTGGGGGGGACAGCACCCCATCCTCTGGCTACACCTTC.